Below, one T cell receptor beta chain is given with its context. Its specificity is not known. The sample comes from a study of T cell responses to AZD1222 COVID-19 vaccine. Study-wide results and limits: Sampled repertoires all dated from after the peak T cell response. It was only six AZD1222 recipients who were seropositive at baseline. Variant regions that are unmutated are reportedly the target of nearly half of spike-specific TCRs. Across spike, vaccine-associated CD4 TCRs were found, dominant at 160-218 and 743-854.

The repertoire was sequenced with immunoSEQ multiplex PCR; TCRdb's copy has only in-frame clones and lacks some. The table includes roughly 120,000 clones, around 93% detected once. The clonotype was recovered from an adult who received the AZD1222 COVID-19 vaccine. This material consisted of peripheral blood, taken 28 days after the second AZD1222 dose.

Written as DNA, the CDR3 is TGCAGCGCGGGGGGCCAGGGGCCTGGCTACACCTTC. This sequence encodes CSAGGQGPGYTF. The chain uses TRBV29-1 and TRBJ1-2; perhaps TRBD1 as D (6 bases). The V end was cut by 7 bases, the J end by 7 bases, with 16 bases between. This CDR3 is 12 amino acids long. Germline CDR1 and CDR2: SQVTM and ANQGSEA.